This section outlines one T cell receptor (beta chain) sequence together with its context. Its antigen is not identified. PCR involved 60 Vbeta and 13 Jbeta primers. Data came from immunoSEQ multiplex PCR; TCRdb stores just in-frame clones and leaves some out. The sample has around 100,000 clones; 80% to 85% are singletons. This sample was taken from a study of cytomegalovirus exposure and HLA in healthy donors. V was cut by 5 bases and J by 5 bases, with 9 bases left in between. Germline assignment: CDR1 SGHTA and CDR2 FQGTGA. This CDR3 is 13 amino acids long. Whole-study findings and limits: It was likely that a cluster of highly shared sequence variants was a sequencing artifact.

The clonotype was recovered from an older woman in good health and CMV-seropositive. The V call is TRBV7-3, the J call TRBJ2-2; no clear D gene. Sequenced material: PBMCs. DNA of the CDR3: TGTGCCAGCAGCCCCCTCGTAACCGGGGAGCTGTTTTTT. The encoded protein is CASSPLVTGELFF.